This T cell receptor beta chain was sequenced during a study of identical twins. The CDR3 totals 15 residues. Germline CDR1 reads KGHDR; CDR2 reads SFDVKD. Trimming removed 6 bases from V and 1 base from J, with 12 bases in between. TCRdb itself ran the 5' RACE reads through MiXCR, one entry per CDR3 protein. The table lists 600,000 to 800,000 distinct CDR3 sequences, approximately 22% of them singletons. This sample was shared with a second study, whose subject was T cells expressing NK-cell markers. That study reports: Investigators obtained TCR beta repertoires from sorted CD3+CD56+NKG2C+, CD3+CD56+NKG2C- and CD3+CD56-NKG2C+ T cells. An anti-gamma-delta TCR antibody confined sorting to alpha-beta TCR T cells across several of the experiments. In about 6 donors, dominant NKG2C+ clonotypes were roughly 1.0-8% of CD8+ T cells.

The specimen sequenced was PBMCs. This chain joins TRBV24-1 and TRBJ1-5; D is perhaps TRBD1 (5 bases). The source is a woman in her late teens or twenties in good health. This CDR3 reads CATSPGGPSNQPQHF. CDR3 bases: TGTGCCACCAGTCCGGGGGGACCAAGCAATCAGCCCCAGCATTTT.